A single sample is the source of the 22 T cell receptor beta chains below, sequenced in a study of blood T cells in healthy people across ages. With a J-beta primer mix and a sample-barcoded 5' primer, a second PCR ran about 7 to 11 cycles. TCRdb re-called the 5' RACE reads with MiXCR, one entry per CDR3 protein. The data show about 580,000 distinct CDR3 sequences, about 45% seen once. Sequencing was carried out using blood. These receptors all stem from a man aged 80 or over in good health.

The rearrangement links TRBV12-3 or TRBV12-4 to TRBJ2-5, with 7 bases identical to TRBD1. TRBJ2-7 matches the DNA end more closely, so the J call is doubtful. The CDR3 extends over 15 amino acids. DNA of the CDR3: TGTGCCAGCAGTTTCGCTGGGACAGCCCCAACCGAGCAGTACTTC. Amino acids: CASSFAGTAPTEQYF.

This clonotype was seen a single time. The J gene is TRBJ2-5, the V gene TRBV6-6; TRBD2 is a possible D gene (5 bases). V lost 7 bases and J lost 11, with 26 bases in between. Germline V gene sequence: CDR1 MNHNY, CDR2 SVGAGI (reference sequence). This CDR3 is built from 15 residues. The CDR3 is CASTPSGRPYNEQYF. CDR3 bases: TGTGCCAGCACACCCTCGGGGAGACCCTACAATGAGCAGTACTTC.

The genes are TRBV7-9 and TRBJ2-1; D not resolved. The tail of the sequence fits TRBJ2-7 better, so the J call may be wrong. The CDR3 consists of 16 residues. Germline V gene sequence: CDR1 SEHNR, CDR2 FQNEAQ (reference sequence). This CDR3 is CASSFPLAGSYNEQYF. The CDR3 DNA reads TGTGCCAGCAGCTTCCCCTTGGCCGGATCCTACAATGAGCAGTACTTC.

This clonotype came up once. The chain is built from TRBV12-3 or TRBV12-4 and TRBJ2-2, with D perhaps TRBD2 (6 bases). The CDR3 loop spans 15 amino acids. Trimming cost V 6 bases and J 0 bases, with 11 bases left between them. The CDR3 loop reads CASRKGEANTGELFF. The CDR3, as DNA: TGTGCCAGCAGAAAAGGGGAGGCGAACACCGGGGAGCTGTTTTTT.

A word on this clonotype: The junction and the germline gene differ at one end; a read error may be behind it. As DNA, the CDR3 is TGCGCCAGCAGGCAAGAAAGGACGACGATATATGGCTACACCTTC. It codes for CASRQERTTIYGYTF. The chain has TRBV4-3 and TRBJ1-2; no firm D call. Germline CDR1 reads LGHNA; CDR2 reads YSLEER. The CDR3 contains 15 residues.

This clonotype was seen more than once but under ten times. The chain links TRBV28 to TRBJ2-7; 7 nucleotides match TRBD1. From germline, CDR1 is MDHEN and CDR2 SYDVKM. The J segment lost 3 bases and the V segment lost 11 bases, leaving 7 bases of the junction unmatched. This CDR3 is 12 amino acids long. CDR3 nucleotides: TGTGCCGGACAGACAGGGAACTACGAGCAGTACTTC. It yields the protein CAGQTGNYEQYF.

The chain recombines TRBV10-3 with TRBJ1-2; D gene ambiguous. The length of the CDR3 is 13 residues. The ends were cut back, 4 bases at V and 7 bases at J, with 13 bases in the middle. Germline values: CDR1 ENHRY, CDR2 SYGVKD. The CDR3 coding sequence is TGTGCCATCAGTGGGGAGGGCACGCGTGGCTACACCTTC. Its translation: CAISGEGTRGYTF.

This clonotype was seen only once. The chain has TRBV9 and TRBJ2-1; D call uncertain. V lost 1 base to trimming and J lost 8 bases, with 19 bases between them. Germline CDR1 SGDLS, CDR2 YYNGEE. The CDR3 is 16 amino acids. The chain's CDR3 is CASSVTPSSVGYEQFF. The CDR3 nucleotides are TGTGCCAGCAGCGTAACCCCGTCCTCAGTAGGCTATGAGCAGTTCTTC.

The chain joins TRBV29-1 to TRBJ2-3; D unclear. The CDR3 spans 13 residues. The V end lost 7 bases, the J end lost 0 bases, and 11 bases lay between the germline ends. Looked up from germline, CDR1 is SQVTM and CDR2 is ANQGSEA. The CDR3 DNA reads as TGCAGCGAGTCCGGGCCGAGCACAGATACGCAGTATTTT. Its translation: CSESGPSTDTQYF.

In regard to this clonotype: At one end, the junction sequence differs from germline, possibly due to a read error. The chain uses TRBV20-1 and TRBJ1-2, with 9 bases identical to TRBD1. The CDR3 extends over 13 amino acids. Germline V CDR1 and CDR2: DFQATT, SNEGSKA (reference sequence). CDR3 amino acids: CSATRTGVFGYTF. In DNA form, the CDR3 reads TGCAGTGCCACACGGACAGGGGTTTTTGGCTACACCTTT.

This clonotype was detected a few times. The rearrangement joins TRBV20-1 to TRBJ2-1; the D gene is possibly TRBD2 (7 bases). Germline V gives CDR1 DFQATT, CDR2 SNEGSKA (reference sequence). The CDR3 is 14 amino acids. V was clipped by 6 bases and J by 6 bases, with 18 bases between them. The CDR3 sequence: CSAGGLPLSNEQFF. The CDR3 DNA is TGCAGTGCAGGGGGACTACCCTTGAGCAATGAGCAGTTCTTC.

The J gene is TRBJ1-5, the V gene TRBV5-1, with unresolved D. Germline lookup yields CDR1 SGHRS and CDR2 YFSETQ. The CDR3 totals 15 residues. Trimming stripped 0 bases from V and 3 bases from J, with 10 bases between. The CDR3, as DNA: TGCGCCAGCAGCTTGGTGAGGGTCTACAATCAGCCCCAGCATTTT. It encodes CASSLVRVYNQPQHF.

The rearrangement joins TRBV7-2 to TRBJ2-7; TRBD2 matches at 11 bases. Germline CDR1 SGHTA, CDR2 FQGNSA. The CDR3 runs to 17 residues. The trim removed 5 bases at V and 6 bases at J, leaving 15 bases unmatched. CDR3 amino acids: CASSLRTSGPKGLEQYF. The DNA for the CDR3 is TGTGCCAGCAGCCTTAGGACTAGCGGGCCCAAAGGGCTCGAGCAGTACTTC.

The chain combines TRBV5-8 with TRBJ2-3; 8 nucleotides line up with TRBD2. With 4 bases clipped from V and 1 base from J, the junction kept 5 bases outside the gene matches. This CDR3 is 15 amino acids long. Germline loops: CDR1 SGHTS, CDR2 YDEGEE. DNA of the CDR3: TGTGCCAGCAGCAGCTCAGCGGGGGGCACAGATACGCAGTATTTT. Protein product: CASSSSAGGTDTQYF.

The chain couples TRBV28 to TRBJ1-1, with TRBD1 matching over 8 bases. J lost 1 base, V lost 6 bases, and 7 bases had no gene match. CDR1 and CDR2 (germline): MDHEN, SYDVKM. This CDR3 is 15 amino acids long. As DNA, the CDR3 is TGTGCCAGCAGAGGGACAGGATTACAGAACACTGAAGCTTTCTTT. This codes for CASRGTGLQNTEAFF.

This CDR3 reads CASSQDHCTVNNEQFF. The CDR3 nucleotides are TGCGCCAGCAGCCAAGACCACTGTACGGTAAACAATGAGCAGTTCTTC. The V call is TRBV4-3, the J call TRBJ2-1; no reliable D call. Germline CDR1 is LGHNA and CDR2 is YSLEER. This CDR3 is 16 amino acids long. V was pared by 0 bases and J by 5 bases, with 14 bases between.

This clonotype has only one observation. As DNA, the CDR3 is TGTGCCATCAAGCCGCCTAGCGGGGGGGACAATGAGCAGTTCTTC. Translating gives CAIKPPSGGDNEQFF. The genes are TRBV10-3 and TRBJ2-1; 12 nucleotides line up with TRBD2. The CDR3 length is 15 residues. CDR1 and CDR2 (germline): ENHRY, SYGVKD. V lost 7 bases, J lost 5 bases, and 6 bases stayed unmatched.

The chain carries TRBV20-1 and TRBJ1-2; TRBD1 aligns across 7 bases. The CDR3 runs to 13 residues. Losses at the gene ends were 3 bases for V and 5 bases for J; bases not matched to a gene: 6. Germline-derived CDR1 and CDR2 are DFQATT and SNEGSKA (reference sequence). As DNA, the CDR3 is TGCAGTGCTAGTTTTCAGGGGGGATATGGCTACACCTTC. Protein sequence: CSASFQGGYGYTF.

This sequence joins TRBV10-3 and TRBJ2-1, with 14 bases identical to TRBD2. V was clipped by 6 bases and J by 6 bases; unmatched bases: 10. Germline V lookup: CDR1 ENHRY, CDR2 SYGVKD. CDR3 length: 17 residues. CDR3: CAIRGTSGSMEVNEQFF. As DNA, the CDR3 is TGTGCCATCAGAGGGACTAGCGGGAGCATGGAGGTCAATGAGCAGTTCTTC.

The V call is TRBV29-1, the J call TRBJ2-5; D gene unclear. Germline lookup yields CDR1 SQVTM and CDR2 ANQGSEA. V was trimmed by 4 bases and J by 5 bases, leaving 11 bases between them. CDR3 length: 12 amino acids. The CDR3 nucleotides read TGCAGCGTTGCTGAGGTTCGGGAGACCCAGTACTTC. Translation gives CSVAEVRETQYF.

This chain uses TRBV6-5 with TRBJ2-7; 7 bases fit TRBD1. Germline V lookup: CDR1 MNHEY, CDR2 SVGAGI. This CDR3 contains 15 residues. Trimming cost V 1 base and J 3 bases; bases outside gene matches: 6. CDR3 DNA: TGTGCCAGCAGTTACTTGGCAGGGGGAGTCTACGAGCAGTACTTC. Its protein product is CASSYLAGGVYEQYF.

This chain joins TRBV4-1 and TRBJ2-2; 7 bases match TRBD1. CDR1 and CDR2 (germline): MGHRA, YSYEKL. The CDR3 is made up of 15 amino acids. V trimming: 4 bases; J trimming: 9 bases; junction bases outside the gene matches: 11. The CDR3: CASSPTGTRERELFF. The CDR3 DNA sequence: TGCGCCAGCAGCCCGACAGGGACGCGAGAGCGGGAGCTGTTTTTT.